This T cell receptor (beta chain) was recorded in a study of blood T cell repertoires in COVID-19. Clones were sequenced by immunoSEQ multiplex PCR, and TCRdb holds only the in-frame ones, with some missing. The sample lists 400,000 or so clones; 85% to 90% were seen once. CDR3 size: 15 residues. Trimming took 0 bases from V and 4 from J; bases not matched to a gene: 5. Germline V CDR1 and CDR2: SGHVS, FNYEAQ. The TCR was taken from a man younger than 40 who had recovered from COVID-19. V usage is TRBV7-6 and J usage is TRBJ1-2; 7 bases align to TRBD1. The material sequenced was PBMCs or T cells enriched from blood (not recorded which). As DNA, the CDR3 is TGTGCCAGCAGCTTAGCGGCAGGGGGACCCTATGGCTACACCTTC. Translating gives CASSLAAGGPYGYTF.